This T cell receptor beta chain was obtained from a study of post-analysis software for immune sequencing data. Whole-study results and caveats: F measure grouped same-batch samples tightly together. Patients had higher frequencies than controls of five TRBV segments, including TRBV5-6, TRBV5-1 and TRBV20-1.

A note on this clonotype: Its cognate antigen is unknown.

Libraries were made from TCR beta cDNA, and they carried unique molecular identifiers. TCRdb passed the PCR reads through MiXCR, listing each CDR3 protein once. The data hold 350,000 to 500,000 distinct CDR3 sequences, with 30% to 45% observed a single time. The length of the CDR3 is 14 residues. Trimming shortened V by 6 bases and J by 3 bases, and 12 bases separated the two germline ends. V and J are TRBV12-3 or TRBV12-4 and TRBJ1-5; maybe TRBD1 (6 bases). The sequence was collected from a girl between 2 and 10 years old with multiple sclerosis. The sequenced material came from blood. CDR3 residues: CASRDSLFNQPQHF. The CDR3 region has the DNA TGTGCCAGCAGGGACAGCCTATTCAATCAGCCCCAGCATTTT.